One sample yielded the 24 T cell receptor beta chains listed below, sequenced in a study of cytomegalovirus exposure and HLA in healthy donors. The primer mix had 60 Vbeta and 13 Jbeta primers. Clones were sequenced by immunoSEQ multiplex PCR, and TCRdb holds only the in-frame ones, with some missing. Altogether some 80,000 clones are present, about four fifths being singletons, with the ten largest covering 1.5% to 2%. The specimen was PBMCs. The receptors were gathered from a man aged 35 to 55 in good health and CMV-seronegative.

The chain uses TRBV2 and TRBJ2-3, with 8 bases that match TRBD1. The length of the CDR3 is 14 residues. In germline, CDR1 is SNHLY, CDR2 FYNNEI. J was trimmed by 3 bases and V by 6 bases; bases with no gene match: 5. The CDR3 region has the DNA TGTGCCAGCAGCGCGGACAGGGAGACAGATACGCAGTATTTT. Its protein product is CASSADRETDTQYF.

This clone was counted a single time. The chain carries TRBV6-6 and TRBJ1-2, with unresolved D. V lost 5 bases, J lost 2 bases, and 9 bases lay in between. Germline V CDR1 and CDR2: MNHNY, SVGAGI (reference sequence). This CDR3 is 13 amino acids long. DNA for the CDR3: TGTGCCAGCAGTCCGGGATCCAACTATGGCTACACCTTC. This codes for CASSPGSNYGYTF.

This chain connects TRBV5-1 to TRBJ2-6; TRBD1 matches 7 bases. The germline V gene has CDR1 SGHRS and CDR2 YFSETQ. J lost 2 bases, V lost 6 bases, and 5 bases had no gene match. This CDR3 is built from 15 residues. The CDR3 sequence: CASTLQGAGANVLTF. CDR3 coding DNA: TGCGCCAGCACCCTGCAGGGGGCTGGGGCCAACGTCCTGACTTTC.

The genes are TRBV4-1 and TRBJ2-5; 7 nucleotides match TRBD1. V shed 0 bases, J shed 5 bases, and the junction held 12 bases outside the gene matches. The V gene's germline CDR1 is MGHRA and CDR2 YSYEKL. The CDR3 is made up of 17 amino acids. CDR3: CASSQEEGRGHRETQYF. CDR3 coding DNA: TGCGCCAGCAGCCAAGAGGAAGGAAGGGGGCATCGGGAGACCCAGTACTTC.

The DNA of the CDR3 is TGTGCCAGCAGCTCCGGGGATGAGGAGACCCAGTACTTC. Its protein is CASSSGDEETQYF. The chain has TRBV9 and TRBJ2-5, with D tentatively TRBD2 (5 bases). Germline CDR1 SGDLS, CDR2 YYNGEE. Trimming took off 4 bases at V and 5 bases at J, with 12 bases between the two ends. The CDR3 extends over 13 amino acids.

The chain combines TRBV2 with TRBJ2-1; perhaps TRBD1 as D (5 bases). Between the trimmed V and J ends, which lost 6 bases and 0 bases, there was a span of 12 bases. Germline V CDR1 and CDR2: SNHLY, FYNNEI. The CDR3 has 15 amino acids. The CDR3 nucleotides are TGTGCCAGCAGCCTCGACAGAGGCTCCTACAATGAGCAGTTCTTC. Translated, it gives CASSLDRGSYNEQFF.

The CDR3 is CASSHTGLSTDTQYF. The DNA for the CDR3 is TGTGCCAGCAGCCACACGGGACTTAGCACAGATACGCAGTATTTT. The V call is TRBV7-3, the J call TRBJ2-3; tentatively, D is TRBD2 (6 bases). CDR3 length: 15 residues. The V gene's germline CDR1 is SGHTA and CDR2 FQGTGA. V gave up 5 bases and J gave up 0 bases, with 12 bases separating them.

J is TRBJ2-7 and V is TRBV4-2, with 9 bases aligning to TRBD1. CDR3 size: 14 residues. V shed 2 bases and J 4 bases; nucleotides not matched to a gene: 3. Looked up from germline, CDR1 is LGHNA and CDR2 is YNFKEQ. The CDR3 bases are TGTGCCAGCAGCCAATTTGGACAGGGGTACGAGCAGTACTTC. Translating it yields CASSQFGQGYEQYF.

The chain combines TRBV28 with TRBJ2-7; 9 positions match TRBD2. J was trimmed by 4 bases and V by 2 bases; bases with no gene match: 0. The CDR3 has 13 amino acids. Germline V gene data show CDR1 as MDHEN and CDR2 as SYDVKM. Here the CDR3 DNA reads TGTGCCAGCAGTTTAAGCGGGGGGTACGAGCAGTACTTC. Translating gives CASSLSGGYEQYF. The whole variable domain, filled in from reference TRBV28 and TRBJ2-7, reads DVKVTQSSRYLVKRTGEKVFLECVQDMDHENMFWYRQDPGLGLRLIYFSYDVKMKEKGDIPEGYSVSREKKERFSLILESASTNQTSMYLCASSLSGGYEQYFGPGTRLTVT.

The gene calls are TRBV7-9 and TRBJ2-2; D not certain. Per germline, CDR1 SEHNR and CDR2 FQNEAQ (reference sequence). V lost 1 base and J 0 bases, leaving 12 bases between the germline ends. The CDR3 contains 17 residues. CDR3 sequence: CASSLEWAVSNTGELFF. The CDR3 nucleotides read TGTGCCAGCAGCTTAGAGTGGGCAGTTTCGAACACCGGGGAGCTGTTTTTT.

This clone was detected a few times. This chain links TRBV18 with TRBJ1-3; D is perhaps TRBD1 (6 bases). The CDR3 is 13 residues long. Trimming cost V 8 bases and J 4 bases, with 12 bases left between them. Looked up from germline, CDR1 is KGHSH and CDR2 is LQKENI. CDR3 coding DNA: TGTGCCAGCCTCACCGGACAGGGAAACACCATATATTTT. This translates into CASLTGQGNTIYF.

The chain employs TRBV5-6 and TRBJ1-5; D is uncertain. This CDR3 contains 12 residues. Trimming removed 4 bases from V and 4 bases from J, with 6 bases in between. Germline-derived CDR1 and CDR2 are SGHDT and YYEEEE. Here the CDR3 reads CASSALNQPQHF. For the CDR3, the DNA is TGTGCCAGCAGCGCCCTAAATCAGCCCCAGCATTTT.

J is TRBJ1-2 and V is TRBV5-6, with a possible D match to TRBD1 (5 bases). The CDR3 is 14 amino acids. V was clipped by 0 bases and J by 2 bases, with 8 bases between them. Germline values: CDR1 SGHDT, CDR2 YYEEEE. This CDR3 reads CASSLGQPNYGYTF. The CDR3 DNA reads as TGTGCCAGCAGCTTGGGACAGCCGAACTATGGCTACACCTTC. Full variable domain (rest looked up from reference TRBV5-6 and TRBJ1-2): DAGVTQSPTHLIKTRGQQVTLRCSPKSGHDTVSWYQQALGQGPQFIFQYYEEEERQRGNFPDRFSGHQFPNYSSELNVNALLLGDSALYLCASSLGQPNYGYTFGSGTRLTVV.

The chain uses TRBV2 and TRBJ2-7; 8 nucleotides align to TRBD1. Germline V lookup: CDR1 SNHLY, CDR2 FYNNEI. The V gene end was trimmed by 6 bases and the J gene end by 7 bases; junction bases not matched to a gene: 14. The CDR3 extends over 15 amino acids. CDR3 sequence: CASRRQGFFAREQYF. For the CDR3, the DNA is TGTGCCAGCAGAAGACAGGGGTTTTTTGCACGGGAGCAGTACTTC.

J is TRBJ2-1 and V is TRBV6-6, with a tentative D call TRBD2 (6 bases). The V and J ends lost 0 bases and 3 bases respectively, with 9 bases between them. The CDR3 totals 15 residues. The V gene's germline CDR1 is MNHNY and CDR2 SVGAGI (reference sequence). CDR3 amino acids: CASSYSRDGYNEQFF. Written as DNA, the CDR3 is TGTGCCAGCAGTTACTCGCGGGACGGCTACAATGAGCAGTTCTTC.

The chain recombines TRBV5-5 with TRBJ1-4; no clear D gene. CDR1 SGHKS and CDR2 YYEKEE come from the germline V gene (reference sequence). The CDR3 covers 15 residues. Trimming took off 0 bases at V and 8 bases at J, with 14 bases between the two ends. The CDR3 DNA sequence: TGTGCCAGCAGCTTGGTCGGGGAAGGTTGGGAAAAACTGTTTTTT. Its protein product is CASSLVGEGWEKLFF.

About this clone: One end of the junction fails to match germline, which may point to a read error. V usage is TRBV5-1 and J usage is TRBJ2-4, with D maybe TRBD2 (5 bases). This CDR3 contains 15 residues. Germline V gives CDR1 SGHRS, CDR2 YFSETQ. CDR3 coding DNA: TGCGCCAGCAGCCCTCGACTCGCGGGCAAAAACAGTCAGTACTTC. This sequence encodes CASSPRLAGKNSQYF.

The gene calls are TRBV10-3 and TRBJ2-2, with D perhaps TRBD2 (6 bases). Trimming removed 10 bases at V and 5 bases at J, with 17 bases between. The CDR3 covers 14 residues. Germline V lookup: CDR1 ENHRY, CDR2 SYGVKD. The CDR3 loop is CATKREDRTGELFF. CDR3 nucleotide sequence: TGTGCCACTAAAAGGGAGGATAGGACCGGGGAGCTGTTTTTT.

The genes are TRBV27 and TRBJ1-1; 8 nucleotides line up with TRBD1. The V gene end was trimmed by 5 bases and the J gene end by 0 bases; junction bases not matched to a gene: 11. This CDR3 has 17 amino acids. CDR1 and CDR2 from the germline V gene are MNHEY and SMNVEV (reference sequence). The CDR3 reads CASSPDRARLMNTEAFF. The CDR3, as DNA: TGTGCCAGCAGTCCGGACAGGGCCAGACTGATGAACACTGAAGCTTTCTTT.

The chain uses TRBV11-2 and TRBJ1-1; 8 bases line up with TRBD1. The CDR3 totals 11 residues. V was clipped by 5 bases and J by 8 bases; unmatched bases: 1. Germline CDR1 is SGHAT and CDR2 is FQNNGV. In DNA form, the CDR3 reads TGTGCCAGCAGCAGACAGGGGGAAGCTTTCTTT. This translates into CASSRQGEAFF. The entire variable domain, with the rest obtained from reference TRBV11-2 and TRBJ1-1, is as follows: EAGVAQSPRYKIIEKRQSVAFWCNPISGHATLYWYQQILGQGPKLLIQFQNNGVVDDSQLPKDRFSAERLKGVDSTLKIQPAKLEDSAVYLCASSRQGEAFFGQGTRLTVV.

The genes are TRBV6-5 and TRBJ2-7; no clear D. CDR1 MNHEY and CDR2 SVGAGI come from the germline V gene. This CDR3 contains 16 residues. Trimming removed 0 bases at V and 5 bases at J, with 17 bases between. As DNA, the CDR3 is TGTGCCAGCAGTTACTCGATACCCTCGGTTTACCACGAGCAGTACTTC. Translated, it gives CASSYSIPSVYHEQYF.

This rearrangement joins TRBV5-5 to TRBJ1-2; D may be TRBD1 (6 bases). Germline-derived CDR1 and CDR2 are SGHKS and YYEKEE (reference sequence). The CDR3 is made up of 14 amino acids. V was pared by 4 bases and J by 4 bases, with 14 bases between. In nucleotides, the CDR3 is TGTGCCAGCAGCATACAGGGAACCAGCTATGGCTACACCTTC. This encodes CASSIQGTSYGYTF. The full variable domain, in which reference TRBV5-5 and TRBJ1-2 provide the parts outside the CDR3, is DAGVTQSPTHLIKTRGQQVTLRCSPISGHKSVSWYQQVLGQGPQFIFQYYEKEERGRGNFPDRFSARQFPNYSSELNVNALLLGDSALYLCASSIQGTSYGYTFGSGTRLTVV.

The chain uses TRBV19 and TRBJ1-1; a possible D gene is TRBD1 (6 bases). Germline assignment: CDR1 LNHDA and CDR2 SQIVND (reference sequence). The CDR3 has 16 residues. The V and J ends lost 1 base and 6 bases respectively, with 18 bases between them. CDR3 DNA: TGTGCCAGTAGTATAGGAATCGGGGGGCAGGCAGCTGAAGCTTTCTTT. It yields the protein CASSIGIGGQAAEAFF.

The genes are TRBV28 and TRBJ2-1, with 9 bases fitting TRBD1. CDR3 length: 14 amino acids. Germline lookup yields CDR1 MDHEN and CDR2 SYDVKM. V shed 7 bases, J shed 9 bases, and the junction held 10 bases outside the gene matches. CDR3 in amino acids: CASTGRTGGSEQFF. In DNA form, the CDR3 reads TGTGCCAGCACCGGGCGCACAGGGGGCAGTGAGCAGTTCTTC. Based on the CDR3 plus reference TRBV28 and TRBJ2-1, the full variable domain is DVKVTQSSRYLVKRTGEKVFLECVQDMDHENMFWYRQDPGLGLRLIYFSYDVKMKEKGDIPEGYSVSREKKERFSLILESASTNQTSMYLCASTGRTGGSEQFFGPGTRLTVL.